This T cell receptor (beta chain) was recorded in a study of blood T cells in healthy people across ages. The CDR3 sequence is 17 residues long. V was pared by 6 bases and J by 0 bases, with 8 bases of the junction left unmatched. This clonotype has more than one count but fewer than ten. Through a sample-barcoded 5' primer and a J-beta primer mix, a second PCR was run for roughly 7 to 11 cycles. Any given sample supplied a minimum of 3 million CDR3-containing paired-end reads. TCRdb independently ran MiXCR on the 5' RACE reads; one entry per CDR3 protein. The sample comprises fewer than 950,000 distinct CDR3 sequences, around 36% of which are singletons, and 10% to 15% rests with the top ten.

The chain joins TRBV12-3 or TRBV12-4 to TRBJ2-1; TRBD1 agrees at 10 bases. Sequenced material: blood. The sequence came from a man between 18 and 35 years old in good health. CDR3 coding DNA: TGTGCCAGCAGGTGGGGACAGGGGCTTAGCTCCTACAATGAGCAGTTCTTC. It specifies CASRWGQGLSSYNEQFF.